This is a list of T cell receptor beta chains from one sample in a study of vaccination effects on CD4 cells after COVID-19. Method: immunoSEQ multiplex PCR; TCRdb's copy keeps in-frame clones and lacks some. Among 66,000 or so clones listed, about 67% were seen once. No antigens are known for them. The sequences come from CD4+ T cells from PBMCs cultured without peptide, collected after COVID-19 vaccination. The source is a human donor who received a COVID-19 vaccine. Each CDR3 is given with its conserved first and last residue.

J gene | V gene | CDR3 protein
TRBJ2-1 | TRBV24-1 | CATSDYLGGGAQEQFF
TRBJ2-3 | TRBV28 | CASSKTSGGADTQYF
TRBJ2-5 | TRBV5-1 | CASSSWTGTQETQYF
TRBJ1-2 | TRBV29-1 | CSVDGRGRDYGYTF
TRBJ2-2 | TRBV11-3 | CASSLVRTGELFF
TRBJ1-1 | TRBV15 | CATSSNPGGKTEAFF
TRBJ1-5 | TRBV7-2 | CASSPGWFNQPQHF
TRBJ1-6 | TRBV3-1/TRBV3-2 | CASSRGQEISPLHF
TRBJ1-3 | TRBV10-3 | CAISITSSGNTIYF
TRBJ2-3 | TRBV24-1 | CATSQGASTDTQYF
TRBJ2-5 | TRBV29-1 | CSVDLGASSRTQYF
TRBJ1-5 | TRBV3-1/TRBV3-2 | CASSQDGGSNQPQHF
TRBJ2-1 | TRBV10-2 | CASTPGGAYNEQFF
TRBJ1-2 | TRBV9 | CASSVGGQPTNYGYTF
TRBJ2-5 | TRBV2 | CASSEARRSGLGETQYF
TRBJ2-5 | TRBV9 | CASSYSGFGKETQYF
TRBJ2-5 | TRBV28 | CASSLVPSGQETQYF
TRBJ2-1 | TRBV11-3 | CASSPGLALYNEQFF
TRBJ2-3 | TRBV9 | CASSPGLAGTLDTQYF
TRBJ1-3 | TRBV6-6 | CASSHGPASGNTIYF
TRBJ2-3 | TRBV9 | CASSVGLADTQYF
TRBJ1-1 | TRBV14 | CASSHMPGQLLEAFF
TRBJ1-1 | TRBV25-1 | CASSGYRGDTEAFF
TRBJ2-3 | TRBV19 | CASSMASSGYTDTQYF
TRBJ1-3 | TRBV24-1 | CATSGAGSGNTIYF
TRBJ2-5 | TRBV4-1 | CASSQGEWGAQETQYF
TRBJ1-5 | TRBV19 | CASRDSDYSNQPQHF
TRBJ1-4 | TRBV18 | CASSPRQGTNEKLFF
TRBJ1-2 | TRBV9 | CASSVYLGTGGLVDGYTF
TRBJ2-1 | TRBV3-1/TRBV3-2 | CASRRAGTYNEQFF
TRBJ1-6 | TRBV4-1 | CASSARDRDDSPLHF
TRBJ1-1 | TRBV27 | CASSLSTGAGAFF
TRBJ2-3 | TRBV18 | CASSQSIGGTDTQYF
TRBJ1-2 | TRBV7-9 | CASSLGGTEYGYTF
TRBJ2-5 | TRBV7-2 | CASSSLSSGGASRETQYF
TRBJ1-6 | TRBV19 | CASSTTGPPDNSPLHF